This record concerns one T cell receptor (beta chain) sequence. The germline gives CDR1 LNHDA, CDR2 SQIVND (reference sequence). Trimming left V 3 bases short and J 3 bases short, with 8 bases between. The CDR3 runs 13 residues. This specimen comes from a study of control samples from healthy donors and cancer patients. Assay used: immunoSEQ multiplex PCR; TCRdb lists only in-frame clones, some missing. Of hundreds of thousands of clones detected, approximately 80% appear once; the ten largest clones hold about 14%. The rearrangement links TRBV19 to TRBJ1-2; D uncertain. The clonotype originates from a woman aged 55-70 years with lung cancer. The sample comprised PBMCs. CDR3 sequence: CASSIRSYYGYTF. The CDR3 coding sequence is TGTGCCAGTAGTATTCGGAGCTACTATGGCTACACCTTC.